The 3 T cell receptor beta chains below were found in one sample sequenced in a study of cytomegalovirus exposure and HLA in healthy donors. PCR involved 60 Vbeta and 13 Jbeta primers. Profiled with immunoSEQ multiplex PCR; TCRdb holds only in-frame clones, not every one. The sample lists 150,000 or so clones; roughly 85% were seen once. Sequencing was performed on PBMCs. All receptors derive from a male donor in good health and CMV-seronegative.

There are a few counts of this clone. J is TRBJ2-7 and V is TRBV6-5; possibly TRBD2 for D (7 bases). The CDR3 sequence is 15 residues long. Germline V gene data show CDR1 as MNHEY and CDR2 as SVGAGI. Trimming took 6 bases from V and 0 from J, leaving 15 bases between them. The CDR3 region has the DNA TGTGCCAGCAGACTCGAGAGGGGGGGCTCCTACGAGCAGTACTTC. It codes for CASRLERGGSYEQYF.

This chain links TRBV5-1 with TRBJ2-7; D unclear. Between the trimmed V and J ends, which lost 2 bases and 3 bases, there was a span of 9 bases. This CDR3 is built from 13 residues. Germline lookup yields CDR1 SGHRS and CDR2 YFSETQ. CDR3: CASSFGDLYEQYF. CDR3 DNA: TGCGCCAGCAGCTTTGGAGACCTCTACGAGCAGTACTTC.

The chain links TRBV6-5 to TRBJ1-2; 9 positions match TRBD1. This CDR3 is 14 amino acids long. The junction had 4 bases not matched to a gene; V was cut back by 6 bases and J by 2 bases. Germline-derived CDR1 and CDR2 are MNHEY and SVGAGI. CDR3 sequence: CASRGQGRNYGYTF. The DNA of the CDR3 is TGTGCCAGCAGGGGACAGGGTAGGAACTATGGCTACACCTTC.